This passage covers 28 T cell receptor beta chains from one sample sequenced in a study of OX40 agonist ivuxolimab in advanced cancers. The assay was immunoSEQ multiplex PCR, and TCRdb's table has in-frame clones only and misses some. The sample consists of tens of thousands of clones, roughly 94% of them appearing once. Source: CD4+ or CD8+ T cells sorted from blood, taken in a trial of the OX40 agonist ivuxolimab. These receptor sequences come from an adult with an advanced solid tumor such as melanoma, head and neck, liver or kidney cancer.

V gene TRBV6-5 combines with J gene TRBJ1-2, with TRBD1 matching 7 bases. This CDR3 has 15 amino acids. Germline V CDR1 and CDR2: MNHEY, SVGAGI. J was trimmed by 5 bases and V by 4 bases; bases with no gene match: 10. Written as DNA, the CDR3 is TGTGCCAGCAGTTTCCTAACGACAGGGACATATGGCTACACCTTC. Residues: CASSFLTTGTYGYTF.

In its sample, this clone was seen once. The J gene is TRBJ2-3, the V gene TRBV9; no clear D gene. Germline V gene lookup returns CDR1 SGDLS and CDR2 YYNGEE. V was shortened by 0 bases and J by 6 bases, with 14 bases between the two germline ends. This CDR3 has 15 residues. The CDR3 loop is CASSVEDLRTDTQYF. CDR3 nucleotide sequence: TGTGCCAGCAGCGTAGAGGACCTCCGAACGGATACGCAGTATTTT.

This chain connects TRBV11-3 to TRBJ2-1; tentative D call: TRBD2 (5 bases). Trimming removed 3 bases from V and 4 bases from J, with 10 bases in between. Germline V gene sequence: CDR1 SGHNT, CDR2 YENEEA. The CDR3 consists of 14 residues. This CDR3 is CASSLTGSYNEQFF. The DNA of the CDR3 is TGTGCCAGCAGCTTGACGGGGAGTTACAATGAGCAGTTCTTC.

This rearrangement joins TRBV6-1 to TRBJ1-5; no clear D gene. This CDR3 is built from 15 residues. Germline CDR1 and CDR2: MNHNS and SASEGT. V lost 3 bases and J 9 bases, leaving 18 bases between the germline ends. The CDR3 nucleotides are TGTGCCAGCAGTGAGTATGGGCCCGCCGGGAGGCCCCAGCATTTT. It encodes CASSEYGPAGRPQHF.

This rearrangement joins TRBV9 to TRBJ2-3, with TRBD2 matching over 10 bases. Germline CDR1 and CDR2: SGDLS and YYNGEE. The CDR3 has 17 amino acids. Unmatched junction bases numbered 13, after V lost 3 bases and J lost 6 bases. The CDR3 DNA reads TGTGCCAGCAGCGCTCTAGCGGGAGTCTCCTTGGGGGATACGCAGTATTTT. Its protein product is CASSALAGVSLGDTQYF.

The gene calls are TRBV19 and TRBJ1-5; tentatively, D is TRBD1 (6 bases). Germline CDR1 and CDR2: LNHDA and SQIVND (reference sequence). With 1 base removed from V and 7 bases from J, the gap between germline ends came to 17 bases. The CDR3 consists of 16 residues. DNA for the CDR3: TGTGCCAGTAGTATAGGGGTGGGGGCTCTCAGGCAGCCCCAGCATTTT. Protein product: CASSIGVGALRQPQHF.

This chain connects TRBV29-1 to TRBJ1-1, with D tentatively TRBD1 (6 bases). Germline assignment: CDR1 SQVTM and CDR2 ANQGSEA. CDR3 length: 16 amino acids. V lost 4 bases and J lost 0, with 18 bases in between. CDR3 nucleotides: TGCAGCGTTGGGGGGACAAGCGGACGGTTGAACACTGAAGCTTTCTTT. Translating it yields CSVGGTSGRLNTEAFF.

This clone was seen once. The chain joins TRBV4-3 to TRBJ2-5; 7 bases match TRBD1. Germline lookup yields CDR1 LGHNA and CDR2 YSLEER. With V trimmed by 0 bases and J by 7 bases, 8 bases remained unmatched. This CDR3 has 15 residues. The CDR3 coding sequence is TGCGCCAGCAGCCAAGAAGAAGGGGGCTGGGGGACCCAGTACTTC. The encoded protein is CASSQEEGGWGTQYF.

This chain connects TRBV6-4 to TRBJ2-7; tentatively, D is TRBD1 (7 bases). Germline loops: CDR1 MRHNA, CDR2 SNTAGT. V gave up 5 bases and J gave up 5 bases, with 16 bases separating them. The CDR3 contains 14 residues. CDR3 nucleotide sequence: TGTGCCAGCAGTCCGGACTACAGGGGCCACGAGCAGTACTTC. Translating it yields CASSPDYRGHEQYF.

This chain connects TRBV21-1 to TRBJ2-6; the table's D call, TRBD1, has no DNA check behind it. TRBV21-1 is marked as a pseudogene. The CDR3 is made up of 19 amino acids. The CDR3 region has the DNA TGTGCCAGCAACTCGAAGACAGGGGATAAGTTCTCTGGGGCCAACGTCCTGACTTTC. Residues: CASNSKTGDKFSGANVLTF.

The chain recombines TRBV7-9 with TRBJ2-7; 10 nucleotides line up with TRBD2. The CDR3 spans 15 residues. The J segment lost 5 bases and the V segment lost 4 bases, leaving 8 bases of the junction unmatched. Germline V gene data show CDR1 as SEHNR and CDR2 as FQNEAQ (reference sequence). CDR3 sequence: CASSSALAGVDEQYF. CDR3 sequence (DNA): TGTGCCAGCAGCTCGGCCCTAGCGGGAGTTGACGAGCAGTACTTC.

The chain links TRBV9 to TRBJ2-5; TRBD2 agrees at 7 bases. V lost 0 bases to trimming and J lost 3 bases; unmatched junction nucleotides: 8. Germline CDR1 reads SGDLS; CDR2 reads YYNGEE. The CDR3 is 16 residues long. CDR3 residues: CASSVGRGEWEETQYF. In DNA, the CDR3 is TGTGCCAGCAGCGTAGGACGGGGGGAGTGGGAAGAGACCCAGTACTTC.

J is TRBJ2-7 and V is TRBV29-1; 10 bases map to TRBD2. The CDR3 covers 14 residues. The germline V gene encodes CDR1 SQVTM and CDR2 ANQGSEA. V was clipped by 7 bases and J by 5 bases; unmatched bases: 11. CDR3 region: CSAVESGRAHEQYF. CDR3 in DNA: TGCAGCGCGGTCGAGAGCGGGAGGGCCCACGAGCAGTACTTC.

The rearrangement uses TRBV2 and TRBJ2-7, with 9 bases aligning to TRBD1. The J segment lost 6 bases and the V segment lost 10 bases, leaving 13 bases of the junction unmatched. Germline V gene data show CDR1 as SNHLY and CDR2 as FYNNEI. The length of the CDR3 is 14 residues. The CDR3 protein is CATQTDRGPSEQYF. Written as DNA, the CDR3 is TGTGCCACCCAAACGGACAGGGGCCCTAGCGAGCAGTACTTC. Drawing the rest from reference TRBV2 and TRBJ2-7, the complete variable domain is EPEVTQTPSHQVTQMGQEVILRCVPISNHLYFYWYRQILGQKVEFLVSFYNNEISEKSEIFDDQFSVERPDGSNFTLKIRSTKLEDSAMYFCATQTDRGPSEQYFGPGTRLTVT.

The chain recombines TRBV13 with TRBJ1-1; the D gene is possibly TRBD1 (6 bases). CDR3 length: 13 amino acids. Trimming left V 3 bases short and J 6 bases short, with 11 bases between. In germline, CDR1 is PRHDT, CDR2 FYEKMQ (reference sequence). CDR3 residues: CASSFSGAPEAFF. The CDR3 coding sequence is TGTGCCAGCAGCTTTTCAGGGGCCCCTGAAGCTTTCTTT.

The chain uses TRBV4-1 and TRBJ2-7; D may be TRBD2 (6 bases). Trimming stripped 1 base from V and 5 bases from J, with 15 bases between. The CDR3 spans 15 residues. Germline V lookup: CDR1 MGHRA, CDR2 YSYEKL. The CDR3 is CASSQGGGYIDEQYF. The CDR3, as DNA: TGCGCCAGCAGCCAAGGTGGGGGGTATATCGACGAGCAGTACTTC.

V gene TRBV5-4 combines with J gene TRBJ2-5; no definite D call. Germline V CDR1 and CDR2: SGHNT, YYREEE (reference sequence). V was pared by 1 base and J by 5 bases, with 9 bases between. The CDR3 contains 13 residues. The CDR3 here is CASSLSPPETQYF. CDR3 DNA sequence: TGTGCCAGCAGCTTGTCCCCTCCGGAGACCCAGTACTTC.

For the CDR3, the DNA is TGTGCCAGCAAAGAGACAAGGAGGGAGAGGACGAATGAGCAGTTCTTC. Translated: CASKETRRERTNEQFF. This rearrangement joins TRBV4-2 to TRBJ2-1; TRBD2 might be the D (6 bases). The ends were cut back, 7 bases at V and 7 bases at J, with 23 bases in the middle. The CDR3 covers 16 residues. Germline CDR1 and CDR2: LGHNA and YNFKEQ.

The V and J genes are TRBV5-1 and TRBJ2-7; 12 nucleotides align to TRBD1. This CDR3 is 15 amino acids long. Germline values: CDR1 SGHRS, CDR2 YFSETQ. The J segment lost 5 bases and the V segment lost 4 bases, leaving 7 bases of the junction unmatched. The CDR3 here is CASSKGQGAYNEQYF. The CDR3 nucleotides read TGCGCCAGCAGCAAGGGACAGGGGGCTTATAACGAGCAGTACTTC.

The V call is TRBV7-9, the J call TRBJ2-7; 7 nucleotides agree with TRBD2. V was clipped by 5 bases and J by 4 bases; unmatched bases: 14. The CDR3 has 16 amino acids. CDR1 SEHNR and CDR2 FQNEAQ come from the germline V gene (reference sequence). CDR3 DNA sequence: TGTGCCAGCAGCCTTTCTCTTGGCGGGAGACAGTACGAGCAGTACTTC. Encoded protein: CASSLSLGGRQYEQYF.

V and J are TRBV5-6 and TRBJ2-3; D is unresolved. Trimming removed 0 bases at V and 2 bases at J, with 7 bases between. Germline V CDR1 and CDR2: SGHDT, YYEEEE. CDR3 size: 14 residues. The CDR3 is CASSLGVPTDTQYF. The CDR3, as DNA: TGTGCCAGCAGCTTGGGGGTACCCACAGATACGCAGTATTTT.

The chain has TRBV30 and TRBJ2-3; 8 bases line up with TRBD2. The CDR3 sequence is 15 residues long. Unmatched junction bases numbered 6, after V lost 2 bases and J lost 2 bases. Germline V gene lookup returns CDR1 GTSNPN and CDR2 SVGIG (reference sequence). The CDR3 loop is CAWSSSGGTTDTQYF. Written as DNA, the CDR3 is TGTGCCTGGAGTTCCAGCGGGGGCACCACAGATACGCAGTATTTT.

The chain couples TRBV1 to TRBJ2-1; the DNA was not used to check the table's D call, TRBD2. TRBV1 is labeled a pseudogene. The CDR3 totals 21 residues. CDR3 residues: CTSSQDMVELAGGSSYNEQFF. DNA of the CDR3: TGCACCAGCAGCCAAGATATGGTGGAGCTAGCGGGGGGATCATCTTACAATGAGCAGTTCTTC.

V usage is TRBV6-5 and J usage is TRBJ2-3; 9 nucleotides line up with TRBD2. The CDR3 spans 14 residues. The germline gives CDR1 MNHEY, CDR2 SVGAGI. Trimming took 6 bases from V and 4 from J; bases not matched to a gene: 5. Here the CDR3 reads CASRQSGGSDTQYF. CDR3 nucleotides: TGTGCCAGCAGACAAAGCGGGGGGTCAGATACGCAGTATTTT.

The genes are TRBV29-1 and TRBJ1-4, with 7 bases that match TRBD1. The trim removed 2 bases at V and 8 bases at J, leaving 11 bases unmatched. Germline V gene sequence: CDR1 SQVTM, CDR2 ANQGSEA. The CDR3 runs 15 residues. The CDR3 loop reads CSVEIPGQPGEKLFF. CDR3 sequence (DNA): TGCAGCGTTGAAATTCCGGGACAGCCAGGGGAAAAACTGTTTTTT.

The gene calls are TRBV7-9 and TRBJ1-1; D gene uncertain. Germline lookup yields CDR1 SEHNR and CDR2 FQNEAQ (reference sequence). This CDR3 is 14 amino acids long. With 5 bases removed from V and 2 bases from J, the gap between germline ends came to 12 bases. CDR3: CASSVLQINTEAFF. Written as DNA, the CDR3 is TGTGCCAGCAGCGTCCTACAGATAAACACTGAAGCTTTCTTT.

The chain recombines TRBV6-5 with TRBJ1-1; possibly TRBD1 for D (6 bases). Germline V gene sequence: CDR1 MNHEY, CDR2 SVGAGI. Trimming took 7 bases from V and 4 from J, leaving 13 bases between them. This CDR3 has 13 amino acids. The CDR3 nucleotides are TGTGCCAGCATGAAGAGGGGGAGCACTGAAGCTTTCTTT. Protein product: CASMKRGSTEAFF.

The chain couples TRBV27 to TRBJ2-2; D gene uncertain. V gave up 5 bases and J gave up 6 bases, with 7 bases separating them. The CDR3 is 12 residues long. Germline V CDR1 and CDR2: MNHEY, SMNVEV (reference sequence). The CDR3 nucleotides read TGTGCCAGCAGTAGGTCCCCCGGGGAGCTGTTTTTT. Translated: CASSRSPGELFF.